Listed below are T cell receptor beta chains from one sample, sequenced in a study of shared clonotypes between healthy human individuals. The data were produced by immunoSEQ multiplex PCR, yet TCRdb's version contains in-frame clones alone and is incomplete. The sample contains 950,000 to 1,200,000 clones, 60% to 80% of which appear only once. Sequenced material: memory CD4+ T cells from PBMCs. Receptors were obtained from a man between 18 and 29 years old in good health. Some clones in this sample may be carry-over from other donors' samples. CDR3s include the opening cysteine and the closing phenylalanine or tryptophan. D genes are given only for firm matches. Expanded clones are given a class, and other clones once, few, many or no size at all.

D	size	V	J	DNA	CDR3
TRBD1	few	TRBV28	TRBJ2-5	TGTGCCAGCAGTTCCCCTCAAACATACAGGGGAGTAGAGACCCAGTACTTC	CASSSPQTYRGVETQYF
TRBD1	.	TRBV11-2	TRBJ2-7	TGTGCCAGCAGCTACGGACAGGCCTACGAGCAGTACTTC	CASSYGQAYEQYF
.	.	TRBV29-1	TRBJ1-1	TGCAGCGTTGGAGGGGTATGGGACACTGAAGCTTTCTTT	CSVGGVWDTEAFF
.	.	TRBV28	TRBJ1-2	TGTGCCAGCAGCGGGGACGGATATGGCTACACCTTC	CASSGDGYGYTF
.	.	TRBV7-2	TRBJ1-2	TGTGCCAGCAGCTTAGGAATTGGACTCTTCGATGGCTACACCTTC	CASSLGIGLFDGYTF
TRBD1	.	TRBV10-3	TRBJ2-3	TGTGCCATCGGGACAGGGGGCGCGGAAGATACGCAGTATTTT	CAIGTGGAEDTQYF
.	.	TRBV18	TRBJ2-3	TGTGCCAGCTCATCTAACAGGGCTAGCACAGATACGCAGTATTTT	CASSSNRASTDTQYF
TRBD1	once	TRBV4-2	TRBJ1-2	TGTGCCAGCAGCCTTGCGGGAATGACAGGGTTCTATGGCTACACCTTC	CASSLAGMTGFYGYTF
.	.	TRBV27	TRBJ1-2	TGTGCCAGCAGTTTAATGTCCAGGCCTAACTATGGCTACACCTTC	CASSLMSRPNYGYTF
.	.	TRBV7-2	TRBJ1-1	TGTGCCAGCAGCCCCGGTGGGGGTTCGGAAGCTTTCTTT	CASSPGGGSEAFF
TRBD1	.	TRBV5-1	TRBJ2-3	TGCGCCAGCAGCCAGGGACAGGGAATGGCAGATACGCAGTATTTT	CASSQGQGMADTQYF
TRBD2	.	TRBV11-1	TRBJ2-5	TGTGCCAGCAGGAACCAACTAGCGGGGGGCCAAGAGACCCAGTACTTC	CASRNQLAGGQETQYF
TRBD1	.	TRBV28	TRBJ2-6	TGTGCCAGCAGTAGGACGGGACAGGGGAACTCTGGGGCCAACGTCCTGACTTTC	CASSRTGQGNSGANVLTF
.	.	TRBV18	TRBJ1-4	TGTGCCAGCTCACCACCGGCATCGAGGCCCGAAAAACTGTTTTTT	CASSPPASRPEKLFF
TRBD1	.	TRBV2	TRBJ1-2	TGTGCCAGCAGGGAAGGAGGGGCAGGGGGCTTAGACGGCTACACCTTC	CASREGGAGGLDGYTF
TRBD2	.	TRBV5-8	TRBJ2-7	TGTGCCAGCAGCCAGAAACTAGCGGCCTACGAGCAGTACTTC	CASSQKLAAYEQYF
TRBD2	.	TRBV7-9	TRBJ2-1	TGTGCCAGCAGCCCCGGGAGACTAGCGGGTACGAGGAATGAGCAGTTCTTC	CASSPGRLAGTRNEQFF
TRBD2	.	TRBV5-1	TRBJ2-7	TGCGCCAGCAGCTACGCGGGGGAGAGCGAGCAGTACTTC	CASSYAGESEQYF
.	few	TRBV29-1	TRBJ1-1	TGCAGCGTTGAAGATCGAGGGAATAACACTGAAGCTTTCTTT	CSVEDRGNNTEAFF
.	.	TRBV21-1	TRBJ2-5	TGTGCCAGCAGCAAAGATAGTGCGAACCCCTCCTGGGAGACCCAGTACTTC	CASSKDSANPSWETQYF
TRBD2	few	TRBV2	TRBJ2-5	TGTGCCAGCAGTCCGACTAGCGGGGGAATTGAGACCCAGTACTTC	CASSPTSGGIETQYF
.	few	TRBV4-3	TRBJ2-7	TGCGCCAGCAGCCAAGCAGCCGAGGTCTCCTACGAGCAGTACTTC	CASSQAAEVSYEQYF
.	.	TRBV7-9	TRBJ2-3	TGTGCCAGCAGCTTAGATGGTGCCGGTGATACGCAGTATTTT	CASSLDGAGDTQYF
TRBD1	.	TRBV18	TRBJ2-2	TGTGCCAGCTCATACCGACAGGGGGACACCGGGGAGCTGTTTTTT	CASSYRQGDTGELFF
.	.	TRBV5-1	TRBJ1-4	TGCGCCAGCAGCTTGAGCGGGGGCGCGGGGGAAAAACTGTTTTTT	CASSLSGGAGEKLFF
.	.	TRBV4-2	TRBJ1-2	TGTGCCAGCAGCTTGGAGGGAAGGGGAGGTGGCTACACCTTC	CASSLEGRGGGYTF
.	.	TRBV2	TRBJ1-4	TGTGCCAGCAGTAACGGATTCGGGGCAAAACTGTTTTTT	CASSNGFGAKLFF
.	once	TRBV5-1	TRBJ2-5	TGCGCCAGCAGCTTGGTGGGGGCTCAAGAGACCCAGTACTTC	CASSLVGAQETQYF
.	.	TRBV18	TRBJ1-4	TGTGCCAGCTCAGAGCAGGGTGTCCAAAAACTGTTTTTT	CASSEQGVQKLFF
.	.	TRBV15	TRBJ1-1	TGTGCCACCAGCTACGGGTTGAACACTGAAGCTTTCTTT	CATSYGLNTEAFF
.	.	TRBV15	TRBJ1-4	TGTGCCGCCGGGGCCGGAGGGGCCCGAGGGGAAAAACTGTTTTTT	CAAGAGGARGEKLFF
.	.	TRBV7-2	TRBJ2-1	TGTGCCAGCAGCATGGATTACAATGAGCAGTTCTTC	CASSMDYNEQFF
.	.	TRBV4-2	TRBJ2-3	TGTGCCAGCAGCCAAGAATCTGCGGGCTACACAGATACGCAGTATTTT	CASSQESAGYTDTQYF
.	few	TRBV25-1	TRBJ1-3	TGTGCCAGCAGTGAGGGGGGGCCTAGTGGAAACACCATATATTTT	CASSEGGPSGNTIYF
TRBD1	.	TRBV7-9	TRBJ1-1	TGTGCCAGCAGCTGGCCGACAGGGTCAGGAGCTTTCTTT	CASSWPTGSGAFF
.	.	TRBV18	TRBJ1-1	TGTGCCAGCTCACCAATAACAGGGATGGACACTGAAGCTTTCTTT	CASSPITGMDTEAFF
TRBD1	.	TRBV28	TRBJ1-2	TGTGCCAGCAGGTCGGGACAGGGGAATGGCTACACCTTC	CASRSGQGNGYTF
TRBD1	.	TRBV5-1	TRBJ1-5	TGCGCCAGCAGCGTTACGACAGGGAGGGATCAGCCCCAGCATTTT	CASSVTTGRDQPQHF
TRBD2	.	TRBV5-1	TRBJ2-1	TGCGCCAGCAGTTCTGACGGGAGGTTCTACAATGAGCAGTTCTTC	CASSSDGRFYNEQFF
.	.	TRBV7-9	TRBJ1-1	TGTGCCAGCAGCTTTGTGGGATCTGAAGCTTTCTTT	CASSFVGSEAFF
.	.	TRBV12-5	TRBJ2-3	TGTGCTAGTGGTTTGATTGGATCAGATACGCAGTATTTT	CASGLIGSDTQYF